The next 14 T cell receptor beta chains were all read from a single sample in a study of CD8 T cells in Susac syndrome. Roughly 0.45 to 1 ug RNA was reverse transcribed with random hexamers. From the immunoSEQ multiplex PCR reads, TCRdb called clonotypes with MiXCR, one entry per CDR3 protein. This table holds roughly 140,000 distinct CDR3 sequences, nearly 95% found once. Sequencing was performed on CD8+ T cells from PBMCs. The receptor source for this set is a human donor in good health.

This rearrangement joins TRBV3-1 to TRBJ1-1; D possibly corresponds to TRBD1 (5 bases). The CDR3 is 18 amino acids. V lost 0 bases to trimming and J lost 3 bases, with 20 bases between them. Per the germline V gene, CDR1 is LGHDT and CDR2 is YNNKEL (reference sequence). The CDR3 coding sequence is TGTGCCAGCAGCCAAGATACGCCGATGCGGTTGGGGGACACTGAAGCTTTCTTT. As protein: CASSQDTPMRLGDTEAFF.

This clonotype was recorded only once. The V and J genes are TRBV29-1 and TRBJ2-1; D gene ambiguous. This CDR3 has 12 amino acids. Germline V gene data show CDR1 as SQVTM and CDR2 as ANQGSEA. V lost 5 bases to trimming and J lost 4 bases, with 9 bases between them. The CDR3: CSVWELYNEQFF. CDR3 DNA sequence: TGCAGCGTTTGGGAACTATACAATGAGCAGTTCTTC.

The CDR3 DNA reads as TGTGCCACCAGTGAGAGGAATGAGCAGTTCTTC. This encodes CATSERNEQFF. The gene calls are TRBV24-1 and TRBJ2-1; unclear D gene. The CDR3 sequence is 11 residues long. Germline V gives CDR1 KGHDR, CDR2 SFDVKD. V lost 4 bases and J 7 bases, leaving 4 bases between the germline ends.

J is TRBJ1-5 and V is TRBV4-1, with unresolved D. Germline V gene data show CDR1 as MGHRA and CDR2 as YSYEKL. The CDR3 has 15 amino acids. Deletions cut 1 base from V and 2 bases from J, with 9 bases between. The CDR3 region is CASSQGDRGNQPQHF. The CDR3 region has the DNA TGCGCCAGCAGCCAAGGGGATAGGGGCAATCAGCCCCAGCATTTT.

The chain carries TRBV9 and TRBJ2-5; TRBD1 might be the D (5 bases). This CDR3 has 14 amino acids. CDR1 SGDLS and CDR2 YYNGEE come from the germline V gene. The germline V and J ends were trimmed by 3 bases and 0 bases, with 9 bases remaining between them. The CDR3 reads CASSADSYQETQYF. In nucleotides, the CDR3 is TGTGCCAGCAGCGCTGACAGTTACCAAGAGACCCAGTACTTC.

The rearrangement joins TRBV25-1 to TRBJ1-2; no definite D call. Per germline, CDR1 MGHDK and CDR2 SYGVNS. This CDR3 has 14 amino acids. V was pared by 1 base and J by 4 bases, with 10 bases between. The CDR3 coding sequence is TGTGCCAGCAGTGAATGGGCCGAAACCTATGGCTACACCTTC. Amino acids: CASSEWAETYGYTF.

The chain couples TRBV28 to TRBJ2-1; D is perhaps TRBD2 (5 bases). Germline V lookup: CDR1 MDHEN, CDR2 SYDVKM. The ends were cut back, 5 bases at V and 10 bases at J, with 15 bases in the middle. The CDR3 length is 13 residues. CDR3 DNA sequence: TGTGCCAGCAGTCCATCGGAGGTCGGAGAGCAGTTCTTC. Translated: CASSPSEVGEQFF.

The chain employs TRBV30 and TRBJ2-7; D uncertain. Germline CDR1 GTSNPN, CDR2 SVGIG (reference sequence). This CDR3 is 15 amino acids long. V lost 0 bases, J lost 4 bases, and 16 bases lay in between. The CDR3 nucleotides read TGTGCCTGGAGTGTACCGATAATTGAGGTATACGAGCAGTACTTC. This encodes CAWSVPIIEVYEQYF.

This clonotype appeared once. The V call is TRBV29-1, the J call TRBJ2-3, with no clear D. In germline, CDR1 is SQVTM, CDR2 ANQGSEA. CDR3 size: 13 residues. V lost 4 bases and J 2 bases, leaving 10 bases between the germline ends. The CDR3 reads CSVGAENTDTQYF. CDR3 coding DNA: TGCAGCGTTGGGGCAGAGAACACAGATACGCAGTATTTT.

The V and J genes are TRBV20-1 and TRBJ2-7; 7 bases are a match to TRBD2. The CDR3 runs 15 residues. With 2 bases clipped from V and 5 bases from J, the junction kept 12 bases outside the gene matches. CDR1 and CDR2 (germline): DFQATT, SNEGSKA (reference sequence). The CDR3 nucleotides are TGCAGTGCTAGACCATCCGGGCGGGAGTTCAACGAGCAGTACTTC. Protein sequence: CSARPSGREFNEQYF.

The rearrangement uses TRBV9 and TRBJ1-2, with 7 bases fitting TRBD1. CDR3 size: 12 residues. The V gene's germline CDR1 is SGDLS and CDR2 YYNGEE. The V segment lost 3 bases and the J segment 5 bases; nucleotides outside the gene matches: 1. The CDR3 nucleotides read TGTGCCAGCAGCGAGACAGGGTATGGCTACACCTTC. Translated, it gives CASSETGYGYTF.

The V gene is TRBV24-1, the J gene TRBJ2-1; 9 positions match TRBD1. The J segment lost 8 bases and the V segment lost 3 bases, leaving 10 bases of the junction unmatched. The CDR3 totals 16 residues. Per the germline V gene, CDR1 is KGHDR and CDR2 is SFDVKD. The CDR3 region has the DNA TGTGCCACCAGTGATCCACCGGGACAGGGTATTCATGAGCAGTTCTTC. Translated: CATSDPPGQGIHEQFF.

The V call is TRBV7-9, the J call TRBJ2-7; D may correspond to TRBD1 or TRBD2 (5 bases each). V was cut by 5 bases and J by 3 bases, with 11 bases left in between. The CDR3 is made up of 13 amino acids. Germline lookup yields CDR1 SEHNR and CDR2 FQNEAQ (reference sequence). CDR3 sequence (DNA): TGTGCCAGCAGCCGGGACCCCAGCTACGAGCAGTACTTC. It specifies CASSRDPSYEQYF.

This clonotype has only one observation. The chain combines TRBV3-1 with TRBJ1-5; D gene unclear. This CDR3 is 15 amino acids long. The V gene lost 4 bases and the J gene lost 0 bases, with 10 bases spanning the gap. CDR1 LGHDT and CDR2 YNNKEL come from the germline V gene (reference sequence). DNA for the CDR3: TGTGCCAGCAGCCTAGACGGATATAGCAATCAGCCCCAGCATTTT. Translated, it gives CASSLDGYSNQPQHF.